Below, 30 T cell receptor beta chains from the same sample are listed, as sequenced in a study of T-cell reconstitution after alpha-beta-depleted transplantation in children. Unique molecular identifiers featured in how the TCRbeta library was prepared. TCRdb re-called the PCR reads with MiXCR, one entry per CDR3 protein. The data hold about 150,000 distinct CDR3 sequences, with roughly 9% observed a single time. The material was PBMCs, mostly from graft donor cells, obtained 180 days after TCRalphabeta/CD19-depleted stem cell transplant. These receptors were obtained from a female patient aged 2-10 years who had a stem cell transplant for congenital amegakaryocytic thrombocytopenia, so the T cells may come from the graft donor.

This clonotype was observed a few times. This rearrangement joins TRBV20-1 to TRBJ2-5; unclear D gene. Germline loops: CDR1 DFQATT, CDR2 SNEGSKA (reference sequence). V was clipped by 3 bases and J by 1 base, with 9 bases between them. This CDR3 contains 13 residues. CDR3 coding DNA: TGCAGTGCTAGGTCTACCACCCAAGAGACCCAGTACTTC. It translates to CSARSTTQETQYF.

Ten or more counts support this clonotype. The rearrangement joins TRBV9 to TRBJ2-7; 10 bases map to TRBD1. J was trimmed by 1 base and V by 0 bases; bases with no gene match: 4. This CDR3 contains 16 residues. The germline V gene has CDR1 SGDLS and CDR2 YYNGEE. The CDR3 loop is CASSVGGGQGSYEQYF. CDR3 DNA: TGTGCCAGCAGCGTAGGAGGGGGACAGGGGTCCTACGAGCAGTACTTC.

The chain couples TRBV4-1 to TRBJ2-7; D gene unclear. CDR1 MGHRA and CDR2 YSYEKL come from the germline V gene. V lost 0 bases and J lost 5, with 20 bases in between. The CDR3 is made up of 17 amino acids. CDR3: CASSQETWGYLLNEQYF. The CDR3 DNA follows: TGCGCCAGCAGCCAAGAGACATGGGGATACCTTCTTAACGAGCAGTACTTC.

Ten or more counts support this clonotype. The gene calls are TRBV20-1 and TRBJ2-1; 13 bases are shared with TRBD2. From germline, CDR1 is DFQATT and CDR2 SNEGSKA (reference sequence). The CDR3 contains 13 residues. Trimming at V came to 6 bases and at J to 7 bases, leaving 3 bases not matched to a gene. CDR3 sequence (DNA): TGCAGTGCCCCGGGACTAGCGGGAAATGAGCAGTTCTTC. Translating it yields CSAPGLAGNEQFF.

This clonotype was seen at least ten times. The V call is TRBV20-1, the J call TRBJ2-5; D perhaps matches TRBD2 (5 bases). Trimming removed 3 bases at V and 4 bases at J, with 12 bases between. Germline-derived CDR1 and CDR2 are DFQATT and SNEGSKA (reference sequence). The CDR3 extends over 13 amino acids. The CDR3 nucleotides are TGCAGTGCTAGGGCTCGGGGTTCAGAGACCCAGTACTTC. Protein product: CSARARGSETQYF.

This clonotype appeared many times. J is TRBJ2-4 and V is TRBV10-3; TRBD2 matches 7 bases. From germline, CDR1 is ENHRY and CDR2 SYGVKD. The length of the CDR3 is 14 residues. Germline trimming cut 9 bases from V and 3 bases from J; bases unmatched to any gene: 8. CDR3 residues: CAMSSSGGKNIQYF. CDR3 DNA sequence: TGTGCCATGAGCTCGTCGGGGGGCAAAAACATTCAGTACTTC.

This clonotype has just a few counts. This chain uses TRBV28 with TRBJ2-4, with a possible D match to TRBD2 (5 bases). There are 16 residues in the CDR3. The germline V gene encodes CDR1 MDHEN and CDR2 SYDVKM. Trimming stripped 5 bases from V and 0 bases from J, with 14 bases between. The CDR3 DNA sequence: TGTGCCAGCAGTATCGCAGGACTGCAAGCCAAAAACATTCAGTACTTC. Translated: CASSIAGLQAKNIQYF.

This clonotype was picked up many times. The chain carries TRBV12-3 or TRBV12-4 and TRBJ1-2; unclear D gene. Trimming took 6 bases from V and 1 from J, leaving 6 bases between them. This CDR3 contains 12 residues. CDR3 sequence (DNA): TGTGCCAGCAGCCAGATTAACTATGGCTACACCTTC. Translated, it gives CASSQINYGYTF.

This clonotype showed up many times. For the CDR3, the DNA is TGTGCCAGCAGAGATACAGGAAATCAGCCCCAGCATTTT. As protein: CASRDTGNQPQHF. The chain is built from TRBV12-3 or TRBV12-4 and TRBJ1-5; D is possibly TRBD1 (5 bases). The CDR3 length is 13 residues. With 6 bases removed from V and 4 bases from J, the gap between germline ends came to 10 bases.

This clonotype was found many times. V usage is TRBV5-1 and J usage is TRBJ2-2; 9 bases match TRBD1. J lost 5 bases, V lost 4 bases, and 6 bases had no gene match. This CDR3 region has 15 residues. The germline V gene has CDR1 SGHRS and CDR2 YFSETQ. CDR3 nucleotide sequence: TGCGCCAGCAGCCCCGACAGGGGGTGGACCGGGGAGCTGTTTTTT. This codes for CASSPDRGWTGELFF.

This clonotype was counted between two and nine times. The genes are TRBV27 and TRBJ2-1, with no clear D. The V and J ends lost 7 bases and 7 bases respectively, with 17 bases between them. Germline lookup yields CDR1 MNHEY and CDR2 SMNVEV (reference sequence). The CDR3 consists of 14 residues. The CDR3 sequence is CASNAFSMGNEQFF. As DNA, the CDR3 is TGTGCCAGCAACGCCTTTTCTATGGGGAATGAGCAGTTCTTC.

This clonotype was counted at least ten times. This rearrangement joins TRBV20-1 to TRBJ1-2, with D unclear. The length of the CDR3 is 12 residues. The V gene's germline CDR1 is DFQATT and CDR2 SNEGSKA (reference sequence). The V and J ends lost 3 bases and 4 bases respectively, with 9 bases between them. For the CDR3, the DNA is TGCAGTGCTAGTGTCGACACCTATGGCTACACCTTC. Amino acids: CSASVDTYGYTF.

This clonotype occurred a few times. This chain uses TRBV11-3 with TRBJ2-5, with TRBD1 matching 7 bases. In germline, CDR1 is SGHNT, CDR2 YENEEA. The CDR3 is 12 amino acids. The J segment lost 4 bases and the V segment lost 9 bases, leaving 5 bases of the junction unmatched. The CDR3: CARWDRRETQYF. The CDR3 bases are TGTGCCAGGTGGGACAGACGAGAGACCCAGTACTTC.

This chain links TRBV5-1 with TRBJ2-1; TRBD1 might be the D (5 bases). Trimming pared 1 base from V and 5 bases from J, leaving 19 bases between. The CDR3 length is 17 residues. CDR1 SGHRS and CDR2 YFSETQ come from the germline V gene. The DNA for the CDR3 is TGCGCCAGCAGCTTGAAAGTCCCTCCCCAGGGTGACAATGAGCAGTTCTTC. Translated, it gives CASSLKVPPQGDNEQFF.

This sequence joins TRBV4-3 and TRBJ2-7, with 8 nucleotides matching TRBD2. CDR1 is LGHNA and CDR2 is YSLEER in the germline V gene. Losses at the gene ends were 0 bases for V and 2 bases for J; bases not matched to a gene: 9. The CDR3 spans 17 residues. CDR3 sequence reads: CASSQEWIGGRTYEQYF. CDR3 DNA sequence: TGCGCCAGCAGCCAAGAGTGGATAGGCGGGAGGACCTACGAGCAGTACTTC.

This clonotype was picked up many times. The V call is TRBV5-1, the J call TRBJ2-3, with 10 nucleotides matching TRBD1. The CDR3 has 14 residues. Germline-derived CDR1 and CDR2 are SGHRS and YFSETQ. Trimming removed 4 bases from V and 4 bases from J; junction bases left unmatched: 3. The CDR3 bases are TGCGCCAGCAGCCCGGGGACAGGGGCAGATACGCAGTATTTT. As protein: CASSPGTGADTQYF.

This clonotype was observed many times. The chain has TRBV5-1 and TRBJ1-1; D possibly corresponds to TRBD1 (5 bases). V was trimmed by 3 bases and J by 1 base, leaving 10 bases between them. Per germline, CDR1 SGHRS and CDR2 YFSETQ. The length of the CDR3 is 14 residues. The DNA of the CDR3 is TGCGCCAGCAGCTGGGGCTACGGGAACACTGAAGCTTTCTTT. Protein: CASSWGYGNTEAFF.

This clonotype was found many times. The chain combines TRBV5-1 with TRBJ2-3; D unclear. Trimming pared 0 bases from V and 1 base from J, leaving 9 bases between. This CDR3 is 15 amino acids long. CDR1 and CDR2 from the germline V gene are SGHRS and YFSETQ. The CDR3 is CASSLDPGGTDTQYF. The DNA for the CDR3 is TGCGCCAGCAGCTTGGACCCTGGGGGCACAGATACGCAGTATTTT.

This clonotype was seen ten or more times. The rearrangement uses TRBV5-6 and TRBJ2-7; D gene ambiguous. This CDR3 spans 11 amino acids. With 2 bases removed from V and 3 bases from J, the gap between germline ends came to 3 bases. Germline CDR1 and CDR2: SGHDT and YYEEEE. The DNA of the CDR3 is TGTGCCAGCAGCTTCAACTACGAGCAGTACTTC. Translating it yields CASSFNYEQYF.

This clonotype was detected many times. This CDR3 reads CASSFLPTSGKGSNEQFF. The CDR3 nucleotides are TGCGCCAGCAGCTTTCTTCCGACTAGCGGGAAAGGTAGCAATGAGCAGTTCTTC. The rearrangement links TRBV5-1 to TRBJ2-1, with 11 bases that match TRBD2. Germline assignment: CDR1 SGHRS and CDR2 YFSETQ. Germline trimming cut 2 bases from V and 6 bases from J; bases unmatched to any gene: 13. The CDR3 spans 18 residues.

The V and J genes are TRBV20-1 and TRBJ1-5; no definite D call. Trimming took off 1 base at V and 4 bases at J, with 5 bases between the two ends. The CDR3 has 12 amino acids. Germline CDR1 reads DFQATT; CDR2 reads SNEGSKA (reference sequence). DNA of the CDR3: TGCAGTGCTAGAGCGGGGAATCAGCCCCAGCATTTT. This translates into CSARAGNQPQHF.

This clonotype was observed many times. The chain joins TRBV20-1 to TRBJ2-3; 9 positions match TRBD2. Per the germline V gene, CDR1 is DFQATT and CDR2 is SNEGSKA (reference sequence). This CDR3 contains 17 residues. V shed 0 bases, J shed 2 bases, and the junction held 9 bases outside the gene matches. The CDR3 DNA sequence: TGCAGTGCTAGAGATCCCGGGAGCGGGGGGAACACAGATACGCAGTATTTT. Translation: CSARDPGSGGNTDTQYF.

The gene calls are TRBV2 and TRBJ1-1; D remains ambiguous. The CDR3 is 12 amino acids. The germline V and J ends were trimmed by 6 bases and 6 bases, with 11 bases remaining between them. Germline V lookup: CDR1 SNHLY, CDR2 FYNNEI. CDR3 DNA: TGTGCCAGCAGGAACTTCCCCCCTGAAGCTTTCTTT. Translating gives CASRNFPPEAFF.

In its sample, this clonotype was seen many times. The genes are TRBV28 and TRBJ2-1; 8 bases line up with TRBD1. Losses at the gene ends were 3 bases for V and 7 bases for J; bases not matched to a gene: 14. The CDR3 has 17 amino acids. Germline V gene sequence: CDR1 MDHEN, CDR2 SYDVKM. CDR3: CASSFYWTGTFSNEQFF. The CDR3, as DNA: TGTGCCAGCAGTTTTTACTGGACAGGGACCTTCAGTAATGAGCAGTTCTTC.

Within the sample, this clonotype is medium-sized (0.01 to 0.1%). The CDR3 protein is CASSLAAGGELFF. As DNA, the CDR3 is TGTGCCAGCAGCTTAGCGGCGGGCGGGGAGCTGTTTTTT. This rearrangement joins TRBV7-2 to TRBJ2-2; TRBD2 might be the D (5 bases). V lost 0 bases and J lost 7, with 6 bases in between. This CDR3 is 13 amino acids long. CDR1 SGHTA and CDR2 FQGNSA come from the germline V gene.

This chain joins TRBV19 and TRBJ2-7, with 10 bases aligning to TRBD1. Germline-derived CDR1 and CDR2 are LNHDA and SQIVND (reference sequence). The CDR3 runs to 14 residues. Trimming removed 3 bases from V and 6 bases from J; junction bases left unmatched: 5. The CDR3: CASSMTGGLGEQYF. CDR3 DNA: TGTGCCAGTAGTATGACAGGGGGCCTCGGCGAGCAGTACTTC. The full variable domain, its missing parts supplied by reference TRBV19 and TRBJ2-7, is DGGITQSPKYLFRKEGQNVTLSCEQNLNHDAMYWYRQDPGQGLRLIYYSQIVNDFQKGDIAEGYSVSREKKESFPLTVTSAQKNPTAFYLCASSMTGGLGEQYFGPGTRLTVT.

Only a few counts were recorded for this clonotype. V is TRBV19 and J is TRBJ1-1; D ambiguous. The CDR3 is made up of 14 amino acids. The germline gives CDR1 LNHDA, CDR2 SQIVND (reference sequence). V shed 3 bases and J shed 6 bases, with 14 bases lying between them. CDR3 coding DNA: TGTGCCAGTAGTATGGTGGGGAGACGGGCTGAAGCTTTCTTT. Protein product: CASSMVGRRAEAFF.

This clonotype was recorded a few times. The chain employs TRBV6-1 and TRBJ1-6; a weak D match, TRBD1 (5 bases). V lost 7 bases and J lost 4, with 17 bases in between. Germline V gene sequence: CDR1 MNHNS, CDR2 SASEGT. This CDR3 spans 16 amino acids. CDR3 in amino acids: CASTRGRAQYNSPLHF. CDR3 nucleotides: TGTGCCAGCACTCGCGGCAGGGCTCAGTATAATTCACCCCTCCACTTT.

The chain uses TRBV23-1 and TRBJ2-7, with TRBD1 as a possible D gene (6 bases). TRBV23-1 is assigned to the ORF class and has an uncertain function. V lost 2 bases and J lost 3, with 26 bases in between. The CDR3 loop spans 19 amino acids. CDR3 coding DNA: TGCGCCAGCAGTCAACGCTTTCCGGGACATGGGATGGGTGACTACGAGCAGTACTTC. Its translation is CASSQRFPGHGMGDYEQYF.

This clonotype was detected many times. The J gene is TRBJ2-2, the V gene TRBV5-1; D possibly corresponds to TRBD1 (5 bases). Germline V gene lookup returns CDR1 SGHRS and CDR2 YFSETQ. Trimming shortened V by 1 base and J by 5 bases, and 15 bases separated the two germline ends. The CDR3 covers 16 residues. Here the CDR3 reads CASSLFPGRGTGELFF. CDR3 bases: TGCGCCAGCAGCTTGTTTCCAGGGCGTGGAACCGGGGAGCTGTTTTTT. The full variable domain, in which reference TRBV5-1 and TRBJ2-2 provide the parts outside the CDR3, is KAGVTQTPRYLIKTRGQQVTLSCSPISGHRSVSWYQQTPGQGLQFLFEYFSETQRNKGNFPGRFSGRQFSNSRSEMNVSTLELGDSALYLCASSLFPGRGTGELFFGEGSRLTVL.